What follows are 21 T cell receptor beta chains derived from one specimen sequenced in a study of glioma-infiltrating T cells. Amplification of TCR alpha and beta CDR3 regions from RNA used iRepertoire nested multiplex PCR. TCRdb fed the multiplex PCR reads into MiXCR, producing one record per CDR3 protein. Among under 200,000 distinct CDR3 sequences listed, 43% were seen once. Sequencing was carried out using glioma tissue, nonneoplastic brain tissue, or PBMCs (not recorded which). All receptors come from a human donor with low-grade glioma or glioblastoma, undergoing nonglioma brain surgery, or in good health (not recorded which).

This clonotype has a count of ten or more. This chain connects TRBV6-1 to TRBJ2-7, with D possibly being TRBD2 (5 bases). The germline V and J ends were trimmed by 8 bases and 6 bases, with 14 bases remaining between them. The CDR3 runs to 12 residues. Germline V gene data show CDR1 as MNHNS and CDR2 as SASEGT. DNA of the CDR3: TGTGCCAGCCAATCTGAGAGGGTCGAGCAGTACTTC. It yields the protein CASQSERVEQYF.

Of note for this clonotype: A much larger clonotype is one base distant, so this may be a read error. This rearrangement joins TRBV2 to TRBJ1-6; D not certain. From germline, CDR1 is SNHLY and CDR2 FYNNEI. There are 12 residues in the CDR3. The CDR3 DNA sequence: TGTGCCAGCAAAGTTACGAATTCACCCCTCCGCTTT. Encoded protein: CASKVTNSPLRF.

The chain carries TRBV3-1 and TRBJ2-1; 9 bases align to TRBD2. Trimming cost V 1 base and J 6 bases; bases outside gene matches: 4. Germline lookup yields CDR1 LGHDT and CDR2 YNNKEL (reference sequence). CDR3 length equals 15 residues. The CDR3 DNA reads TGTGCCAGCAGCCAAGTTCCTAGCGGGGCCAATGAGCAGTTCTTC. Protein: CASSQVPSGANEQFF.

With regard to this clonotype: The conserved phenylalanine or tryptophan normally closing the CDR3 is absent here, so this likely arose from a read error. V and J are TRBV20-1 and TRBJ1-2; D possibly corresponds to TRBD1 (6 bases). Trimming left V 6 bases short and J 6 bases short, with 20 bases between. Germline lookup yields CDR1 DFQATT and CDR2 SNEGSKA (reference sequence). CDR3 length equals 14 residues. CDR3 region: CSARGVNGDDGYTL. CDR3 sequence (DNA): TGCAGTGCGAGGGGGGTTAATGGAGATGATGGCTACACCCTC.

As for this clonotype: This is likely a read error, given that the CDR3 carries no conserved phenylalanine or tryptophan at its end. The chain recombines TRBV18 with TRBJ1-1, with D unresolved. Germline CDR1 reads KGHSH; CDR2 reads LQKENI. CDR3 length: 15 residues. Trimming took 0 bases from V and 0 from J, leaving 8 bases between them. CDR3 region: CASSPPNSMNTEAFL. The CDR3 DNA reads TGTGCCAGCTCACCACCTAACAGTATGAACACTGAAGCTTTCCTT.

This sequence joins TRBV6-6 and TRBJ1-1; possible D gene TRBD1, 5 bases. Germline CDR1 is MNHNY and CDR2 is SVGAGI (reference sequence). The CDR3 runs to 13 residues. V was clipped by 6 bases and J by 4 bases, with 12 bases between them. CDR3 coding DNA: TGTGCCAGCAGCCATACGGGGGGCACTGAAGCTTTCTTT. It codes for CASSHTGGTEAFF.

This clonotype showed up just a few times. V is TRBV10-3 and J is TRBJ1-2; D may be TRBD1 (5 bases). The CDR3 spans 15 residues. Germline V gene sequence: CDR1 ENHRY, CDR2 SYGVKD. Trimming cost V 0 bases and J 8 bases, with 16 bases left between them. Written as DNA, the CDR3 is TGTGCCATCAGTGAGTCCACAGGCTCCACCGGGGGCTACACCTTC. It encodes CAISESTGSTGGYTF.

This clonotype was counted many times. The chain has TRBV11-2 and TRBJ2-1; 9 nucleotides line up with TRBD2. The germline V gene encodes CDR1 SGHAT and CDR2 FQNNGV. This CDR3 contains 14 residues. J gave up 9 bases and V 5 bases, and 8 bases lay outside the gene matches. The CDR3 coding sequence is TGTGCCAGCAGCCCCTATCATAGCGGGGGTGAGCAGTTCTTC. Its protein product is CASSPYHSGGEQFF.

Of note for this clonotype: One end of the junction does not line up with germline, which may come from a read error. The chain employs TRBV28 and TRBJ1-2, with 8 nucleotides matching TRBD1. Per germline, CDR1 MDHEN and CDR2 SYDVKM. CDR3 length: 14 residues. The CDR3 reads CASTTSGGFYVYTF. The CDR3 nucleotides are TGTGCCAGCACGACGTCAGGGGGCTTCTATGTCTACACCTTT.

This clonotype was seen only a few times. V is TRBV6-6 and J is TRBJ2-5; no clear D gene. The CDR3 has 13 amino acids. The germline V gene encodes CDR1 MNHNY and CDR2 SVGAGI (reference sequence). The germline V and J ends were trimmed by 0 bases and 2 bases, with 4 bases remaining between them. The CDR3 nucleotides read TGTGCCAGCAGTTACTCGAAACAAGAGACCCAGTACTTC. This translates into CASSYSKQETQYF.

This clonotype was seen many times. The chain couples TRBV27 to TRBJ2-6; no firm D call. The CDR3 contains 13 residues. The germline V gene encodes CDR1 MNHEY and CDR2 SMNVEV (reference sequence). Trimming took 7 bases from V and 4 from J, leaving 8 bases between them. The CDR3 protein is CASKNLGANVLTF. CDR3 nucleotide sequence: TGTGCCAGCAAGAATTTGGGGGCCAACGTCCTGACTTTC.

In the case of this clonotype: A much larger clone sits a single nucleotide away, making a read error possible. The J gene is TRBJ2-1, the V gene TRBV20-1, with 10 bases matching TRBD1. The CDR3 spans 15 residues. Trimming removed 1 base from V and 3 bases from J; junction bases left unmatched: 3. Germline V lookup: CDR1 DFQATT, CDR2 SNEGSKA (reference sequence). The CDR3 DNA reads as TGCAGTGCTAGAGGTAGGGACAGGGGCTACAATGAGCAGTTCTTC. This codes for CSARGRDRGYNEQFF.

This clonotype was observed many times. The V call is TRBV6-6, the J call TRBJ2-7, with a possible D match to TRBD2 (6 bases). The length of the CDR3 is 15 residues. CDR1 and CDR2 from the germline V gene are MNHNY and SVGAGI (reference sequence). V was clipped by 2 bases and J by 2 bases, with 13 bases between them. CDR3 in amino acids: CASSYGGGTPYEQYF. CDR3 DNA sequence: TGTGCCAGCAGTTACGGCGGCGGGACCCCCTACGAGCAGTACTTC.

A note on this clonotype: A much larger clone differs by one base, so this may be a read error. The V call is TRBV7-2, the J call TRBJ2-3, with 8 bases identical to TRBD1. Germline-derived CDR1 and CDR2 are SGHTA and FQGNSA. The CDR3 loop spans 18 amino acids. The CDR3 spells CARSFNLRQGKGTDTQYF. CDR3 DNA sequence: TGTGCCAGAAGCTTCAACCTTCGACAGGGGAAGGGCACAGATACGCAGTATTTT. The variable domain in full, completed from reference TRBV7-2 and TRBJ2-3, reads GAGVSQSPSNKVTEKGKDVELRCDPISGHTALYWYRQSLGQGLEFLIYFQGNSAPDKSGLPSDRFSAERTGGSVSTLTIQRTQQEDSAVYLCARSFNLRQGKGTDTQYFGPGTRLTVL.

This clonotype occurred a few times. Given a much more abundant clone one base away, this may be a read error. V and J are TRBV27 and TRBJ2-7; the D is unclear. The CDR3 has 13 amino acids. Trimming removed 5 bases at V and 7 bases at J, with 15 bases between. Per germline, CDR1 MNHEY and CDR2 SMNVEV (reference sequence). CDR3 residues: CASSRTVSREQYF. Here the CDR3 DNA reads TGTGCCAGCAGTAGGACCGTGTCTAGAGAGCAGTACTTC.

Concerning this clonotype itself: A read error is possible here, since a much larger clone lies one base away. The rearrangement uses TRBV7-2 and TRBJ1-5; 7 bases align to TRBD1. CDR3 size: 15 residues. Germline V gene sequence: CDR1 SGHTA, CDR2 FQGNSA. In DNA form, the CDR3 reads TGTGCCAGCAGCTTAGACAGGGGCGGCAATCAGCCCAAGCATTTT. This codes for CASSLDRGGNQPKHF.

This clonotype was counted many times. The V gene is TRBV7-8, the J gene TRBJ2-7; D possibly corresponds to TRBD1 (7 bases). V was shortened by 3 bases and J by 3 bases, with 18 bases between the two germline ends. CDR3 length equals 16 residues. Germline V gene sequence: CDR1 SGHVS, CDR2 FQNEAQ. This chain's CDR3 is CASSFMDRREVYEQYF. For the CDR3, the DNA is TGTGCCAGCAGCTTCATGGACAGGAGGGAAGTCTACGAGCAGTACTTC. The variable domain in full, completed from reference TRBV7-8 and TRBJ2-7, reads GAGVSQSPRYKVAKRGQDVALRCDPISGHVSLFWYQQALGQGPEFLTYFQNEAQLDKSGLPSDRFFAERPEGSVSTLKIQRTQQEDSAVYLCASSFMDRREVYEQYFGPGTRLTVT.

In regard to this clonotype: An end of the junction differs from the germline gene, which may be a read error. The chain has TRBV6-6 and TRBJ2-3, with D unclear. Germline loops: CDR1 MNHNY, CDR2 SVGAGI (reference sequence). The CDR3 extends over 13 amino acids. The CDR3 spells CASNRARKDKQYF. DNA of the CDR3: TGTGCCAGCAACCGGGCAAGAAAAGATAAGCAGTATTTT.

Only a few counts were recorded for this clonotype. This CDR3 reads CASSFEEGGRATDTQYF. CDR3 DNA sequence: TGTGCCAGCAGCTTTGAGGAGGGTGGGCGGGCGACAGATACGCAGTATTTT. This sequence joins TRBV5-4 and TRBJ2-3, with D possibly matching TRBD2 (6 bases). The CDR3 covers 17 residues. Trimming took off 2 bases at V and 3 bases at J, with 19 bases between the two ends. Germline assignment: CDR1 SGHNT and CDR2 YYREEE (reference sequence).

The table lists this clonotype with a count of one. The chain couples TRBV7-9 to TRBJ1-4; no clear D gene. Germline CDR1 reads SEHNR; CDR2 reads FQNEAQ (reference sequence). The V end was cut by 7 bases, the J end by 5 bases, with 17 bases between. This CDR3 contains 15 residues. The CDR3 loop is CASNWSGRPNEKLFF. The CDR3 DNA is TGTGCCAGCAATTGGTCCGGTCGGCCGAATGAAAAACTGTTTTTT.

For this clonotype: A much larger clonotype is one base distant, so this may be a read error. The DNA for the CDR3 is TGTGCCAGCAGTCTCAGGGAGAGAGATAAGCAGTATTTT. As protein: CASSLRERDKQYF. The genes are TRBV27 and TRBJ2-3, with D perhaps matching TRBD1 or TRBD2 (5 bases each). The CDR3 contains 13 residues. Germline CDR1 is MNHEY and CDR2 is SMNVEV (reference sequence).